This TCR beta chain was documented in a study of Ad26.COV2.S vaccination and SARS-CoV-2 variants. Treatment defined: some 20 received Ad26.COV2.S at low or high dose, single or two shots; about 5 received placebo; per-sample allocation not given. Sample collection was performed on day 63 after the first vaccine or placebo injection. Donation was by an adult aged 18-55 years who was in Boston. Wuhan-strain SARS-CoV-2 spike was expressed by the Ad26 vector that made up the vaccine. Whole-study findings and limits: Greater spike-specific TCR breadth was seen in vaccine recipients than in placebo recipients. Assessments of TCR breadth and depth may have underestimated the total T cell responses.

Of note for this clone: No antigen is known for it.

Generated by immunoSEQ multiplex PCR, the TCRdb table keeps only in-frame clones and is missing some. There are around 420,000 clones in the sample; 88% occur only once, and 3.5% to 4% lies in the top ten. Germline V CDR1 and CDR2: SGDLS, YYNGEE. The CDR3 is 14 amino acids. With 0 bases removed from V and 7 bases from J, the gap between germline ends came to 14 bases. This clonotype was obtained from a person between 18 and 60 years old who received the Ad26.COV2.S COVID-19 vaccine or a placebo. The J gene is TRBJ2-7, the V gene TRBV9; possible D gene TRBD2, 5 bases. The sample consisted of peripheral blood, taken in a trial of Ad26.COV2.S vaccine versus placebo. The CDR3 sequence is CASSVDEGMREQYF. As DNA, the CDR3 is TGTGCCAGCAGCGTAGACGAGGGCATGAGGGAGCAGTACTTC.